Listed below are T cell receptor beta chains from one sample, sequenced in a study of cytomegalovirus exposure and HLA in healthy donors. The repertoire was sequenced with immunoSEQ multiplex PCR; TCRdb's copy has only in-frame clones and lacks some. The table records about 88,000 clones, 84% of them present only once. The sample consisted of PBMCs. The origin of the receptors is a woman aged 18-29 years in good health and CMV-seropositive. Both conserved end residues are part of each CDR3.

v_gene,CDR3aa
TRBV7-6,CASSFGGTDTQYF
TRBV5-1,CASSRTRGGRDSPLHF
TRBV28,CASSPNWGQGNSPLHF
TRBV5-1,CASSLGQNNLNTEAFF
TRBV5-1,CASSFYSSSYEQYF
TRBV5-6,CASSSGTSAQYF
TRBV4-1,CASSYGQGGGGNQPQHF
TRBV9,CASSARGGSGGPYEQYF
TRBV5-4,CASSFRTGLNYGYTF
TRBV15,CATSRDGGAQHF
TRBV6-5,CASSELYGETQYF
TRBV6-1,CASSAFDKANYEQYF
TRBV6-5,CASSTDRGHEQYF
TRBV7-6,CASSLGAAGDINSPLHF
TRBV7-2,CASSPNRGNQPQHF
TRBV4-3,CASSQRGLTEAFF
TRBV30,CAWAWTSGGARNEQFF
TRBV6-5,CASSPRQSAGNTIYF
TRBV15,CATSSQVETQYF
TRBV19,CASSIFRGEDQPQHF
TRBV15,CATSTDRGVGTQYF
TRBV4-1,CASSLYTGAYEQYF
TRBV19,CAGGDFGGNTIYF